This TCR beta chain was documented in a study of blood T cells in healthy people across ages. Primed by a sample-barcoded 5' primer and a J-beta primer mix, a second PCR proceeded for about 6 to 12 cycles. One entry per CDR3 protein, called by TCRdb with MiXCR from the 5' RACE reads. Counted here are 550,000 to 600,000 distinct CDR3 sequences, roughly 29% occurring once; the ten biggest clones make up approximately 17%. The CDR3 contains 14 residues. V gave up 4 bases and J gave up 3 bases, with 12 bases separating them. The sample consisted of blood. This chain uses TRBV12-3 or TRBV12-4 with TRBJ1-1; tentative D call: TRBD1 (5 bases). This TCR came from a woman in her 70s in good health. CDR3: CASSSLAGDTEAFF. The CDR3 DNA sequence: TGTGCCAGCAGTTCTCTGGCGGGGGACACTGAAGCTTTCTTT.